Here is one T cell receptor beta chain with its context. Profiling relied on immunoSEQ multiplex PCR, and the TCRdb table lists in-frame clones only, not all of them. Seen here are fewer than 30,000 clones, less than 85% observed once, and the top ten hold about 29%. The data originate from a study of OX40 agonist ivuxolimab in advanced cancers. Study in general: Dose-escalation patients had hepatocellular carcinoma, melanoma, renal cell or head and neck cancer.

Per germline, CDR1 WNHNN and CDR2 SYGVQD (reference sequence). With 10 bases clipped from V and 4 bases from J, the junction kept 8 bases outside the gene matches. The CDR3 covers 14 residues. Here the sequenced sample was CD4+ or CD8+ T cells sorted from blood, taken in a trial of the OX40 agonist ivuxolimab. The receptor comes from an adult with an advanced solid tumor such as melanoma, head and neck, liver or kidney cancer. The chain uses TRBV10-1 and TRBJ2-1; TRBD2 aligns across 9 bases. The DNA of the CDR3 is TGCGCCACCCAAGCGGGGGGCCAGTACAATGAGCAGTTCTTC. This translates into CATQAGGQYNEQFF.